These 9 T cell receptor beta chains were all obtained from the same sample, sequenced in a study of blood T cell repertoires in COVID-19. TCRdb's copy holds only in-frame clones and misses some; the assay was immunoSEQ multiplex PCR. In the table there are roughly 130,000 clones, approximately 85% of which are singletons. Source material: PBMCs or T cells enriched from blood (not recorded which). The receptor set was obtained from a woman between 45 and 60 years old with acute COVID-19.

The chain couples TRBV2 to TRBJ2-3; 7 positions match TRBD2. The CDR3 consists of 16 residues. Trimming removed 5 bases from V and 4 bases from J; junction bases left unmatched: 12. Looked up from germline, CDR1 is SNHLY and CDR2 is FYNNEI. In nucleotides, the CDR3 is TGTGCCAGCAGTCGACGTCCGGCGGGAGAAGCAGATACGCAGTATTTT. Residues: CASSRRPAGEADTQYF.

In its sample, this clone was seen once. The genes are TRBV27 and TRBJ1-2; D is possibly TRBD1 (6 bases). The CDR3 loop spans 14 amino acids. V gave up 8 bases and J gave up 4 bases, with 17 bases separating them. The germline V gene encodes CDR1 MNHEY and CDR2 SMNVEV (reference sequence). This chain's CDR3 is CASYNPQGSYGYTF. CDR3 sequence (DNA): TGTGCCAGCTACAATCCACAGGGTAGCTATGGCTACACCTTC.

This chain links TRBV20-1 with TRBJ2-7; a weak D match, TRBD2 (5 bases). CDR1 and CDR2 from the germline V gene are DFQATT and SNEGSKA (reference sequence). V was pared by 3 bases and J by 7 bases, with 16 bases between. The CDR3 runs to 13 residues. The CDR3 bases are TGCAGTGCTAGTGACGGCGGGCCCAATGAGCAGTACTTC. It encodes CSASDGGPNEQYF.

This clone was found a few times. V is TRBV19 and J is TRBJ1-4, with no clear D. Germline CDR1 and CDR2: LNHDA and SQIVND (reference sequence). Trimming stripped 5 bases from V and 6 bases from J, with 16 bases between. CDR3 length equals 15 residues. The CDR3 reads CASSSLELPYEKLFF. In DNA form, the CDR3 reads TGTGCCAGTAGTTCCCTCGAACTACCCTATGAAAAACTGTTTTTT. Combining the CDR3 with reference TRBV19 and TRBJ1-4 gives the whole variable domain DGGITQSPKYLFRKEGQNVTLSCEQNLNHDAMYWYRQDPGQGLRLIYYSQIVNDFQKGDIAEGYSVSREKKESFPLTVTSAQKNPTAFYLCASSSLELPYEKLFFGSGTQLSVL.

V and J are TRBV20-1 and TRBJ1-1; D is possibly TRBD1 (5 bases). The length of the CDR3 is 11 residues. Trimming removed 4 bases from V and 11 bases from J, with 14 bases in between. Germline CDR1 DFQATT, CDR2 SNEGSKA (reference sequence). The CDR3 DNA reads TGCAGTGCTACCTGGGGGGGGAGGGCTTTCTTT. Translating gives CSATWGGRAFF.

The chain recombines TRBV19 with TRBJ1-4; TRBD1 aligns across 10 bases. Germline V gene data show CDR1 as LNHDA and CDR2 as SQIVND (reference sequence). The CDR3 loop spans 16 amino acids. Trimming at V came to 3 bases and at J to 8 bases, leaving 9 bases not matched to a gene. The CDR3 loop is CASSMVRTGGEEKLFF. CDR3 DNA sequence: TGTGCCAGTAGTATGGTTCGGACAGGGGGAGAAGAAAAACTGTTTTTT.

This chain links TRBV7-9 with TRBJ2-1; 9 bases align to TRBD2. CDR3 size: 16 residues. Germline trimming cut 4 bases from V and 5 bases from J; bases unmatched to any gene: 9. Germline loops: CDR1 SEHNR, CDR2 FQNEAQ (reference sequence). The CDR3 nucleotides are TGTGCCAGCAGCTCCAGACTAGCGGATCTCAACAATGAGCAGTTCTTC. This codes for CASSSRLADLNNEQFF.

This sequence joins TRBV29-1 and TRBJ2-3; 10 positions agree with TRBD1. V gave up 7 bases and J gave up 6 bases; unmatched junction bases: 7. The CDR3 sequence is 13 residues long. Germline CDR1 is SQVTM and CDR2 is ANQGSEA. This chain's CDR3 is CSGRQGAGDTQYF. CDR3 DNA: TGCAGCGGCAGACAGGGGGCCGGGGATACGCAGTATTTT.

The CDR3 region is CASGQTGGQSEAFF. The CDR3 nucleotides read TGCGCCAGCGGCCAGACAGGGGGCCAGTCTGAAGCTTTCTTT. V usage is TRBV5-1 and J usage is TRBJ1-1, with 10 bases lining up with TRBD1. Germline lookup yields CDR1 SGHRS and CDR2 YFSETQ. CDR3 length: 14 residues. The J segment lost 6 bases and the V segment lost 7 bases, leaving 9 bases of the junction unmatched.